Listed here are 15 T cell receptor beta chains from one sample, sequenced in a study of PD-1 blockade in classical Hodgkin lymphoma. Profiled with immunoSEQ multiplex PCR; TCRdb holds only in-frame clones, not every one. The profile shows approximately 99,000 clones, roughly nine tenths of them singletons. All the patients suffered relapse after autologous stem cell transplantation, and brentuximab vedotin exposure differed. Sample: peripheral blood mononuclear cells (PBMCs), taken before the second cycle of nivolumab. These receptors were obtained from a human donor with classical Hodgkin lymphoma.

The gene calls are TRBV5-1 and TRBJ1-3; D unresolved. The CDR3 has 16 amino acids. Trimming removed 0 bases at V and 0 bases at J, with 10 bases between. The V gene's germline CDR1 is SGHRS and CDR2 YFSETQ. The DNA for the CDR3 is TGCGCCAGCAGCTTGGCAGCCGTCTACTCTGGAAACACCATATATTTT. This translates into CASSLAAVYSGNTIYF. The full variable domain, completed using reference TRBV5-1 and TRBJ1-3, is KAGVTQTPRYLIKTRGQQVTLSCSPISGHRSVSWYQQTPGQGLQFLFEYFSETQRNKGNFPGRFSGRQFSNSRSEMNVSTLELGDSALYLCASSLAAVYSGNTIYFGEGSWLTVV.

In the case of this clone: Other nucleotide sequences in the sample specify the same CDR3. V gene TRBV30 combines with J gene TRBJ2-1; D is uncertain. The CDR3 runs 12 residues. Germline V lookup: CDR1 GTSNPN, CDR2 SVGIG (reference sequence). Trimming left V 3 bases short and J 0 bases short, with 3 bases between. The CDR3 loop is CAWSVSYNEQFF. CDR3 in DNA: TGTGCCTGGAGCGTCTCCTACAATGAGCAGTTCTTC. The full variable domain, its missing parts supplied by reference TRBV30 and TRBJ2-1, is SQTIHQWPATLVQPVGSPLSLECTVEGTSNPNLYWYRQAAGRGLQLLFYSVGIGQISSEVPQNLSASRPQDRQFILSSKKLLLSDSGFYLCAWSVSYNEQFFGPGTRLTVL.

The rearrangement joins TRBV5-1 to TRBJ2-2; D gene ambiguous. Per the germline V gene, CDR1 is SGHRS and CDR2 is YFSETQ. This CDR3 contains 16 residues. Trimming removed 4 bases at V and 1 base at J, with 14 bases between. CDR3 sequence reads: CASSPTSKKNTGELFF. The CDR3 DNA follows: TGCGCCAGCAGCCCTACCTCGAAAAAGAACACCGGGGAGCTGTTTTTT.

This clone was counted once. The J gene is TRBJ1-5, the V gene TRBV7-2; D gene unclear. CDR1 SGHTA and CDR2 FQGNSA come from the germline V gene. The CDR3 is 14 residues long. V gave up 4 bases and J gave up 4 bases, with 11 bases separating them. The CDR3 reads CASSWGSGNQPQHF. The DNA of the CDR3 is TGTGCCAGCAGCTGGGGATCCGGAAATCAGCCCCAGCATTTT.

The table lists this clone with a few counts. This chain joins TRBV9 and TRBJ2-3, with a possible D match to TRBD2 (5 bases). Germline CDR1 and CDR2: SGDLS and YYNGEE. The CDR3 contains 14 residues. Trimming pared 4 bases from V and 6 bases from J, leaving 15 bases between. DNA of the CDR3: TGTGCCAGCAGCCAATCCGATCCGGGGGATACGCAGTATTTT. It encodes CASSQSDPGDTQYF. The full variable domain, with the rest looked up from reference TRBV9 and TRBJ2-3, is DSGVTQTPKHLITATGQRVTLRCSPRSGDLSVYWYQQSLDQGLQFLIQYYNGEERAKGNILERFSAQQFPDLHSELNLSSLELGDSALYFCASSQSDPGDTQYFGPGTRLTVL.

The rearrangement links TRBV5-1 to TRBJ2-1; 9 bases match TRBD1. In germline, CDR1 is SGHRS, CDR2 YFSETQ. The CDR3 extends over 13 amino acids. J gave up 8 bases and V 7 bases, and 7 bases lay outside the gene matches. The CDR3 DNA reads as TGCGCCAGCGGACTACAGGGGGCTTATGAGCAGTTCTTC. It is translated as CASGLQGAYEQFF.

Written as DNA, the CDR3 is TGTGCCTGGGGTCCCTCGGGGCCTCAGTACTTC. Translating gives CAWGPSGPQYF. The chain carries TRBV30 and TRBJ2-7, with D possibly called TRBD1 or TRBD2 (5 bases each). The germline gives CDR1 GTSNPN, CDR2 SVGIG (reference sequence). The CDR3 sequence is 11 residues long. V lost 5 bases and J lost 10, with 15 bases in between.

This chain joins TRBV29-1 and TRBJ1-4; no clear D gene. Germline CDR1 is SQVTM and CDR2 is ANQGSEA. V lost 4 bases and J lost 10, with 16 bases in between. There are 13 residues in the CDR3. The CDR3 spells CSVGERDIGKLFF. CDR3 DNA: TGCAGCGTTGGGGAGAGGGATATTGGAAAACTGTTTTTT.

CDR3 sequence (DNA): TGTGCCAGCAGTAGTGGTGGGGCCAACGTCCTGACTTTC. This gives the protein CASSSGGANVLTF. This chain links TRBV5-4 with TRBJ2-6, with D unclear. The CDR3 extends over 13 amino acids. Trimming removed 5 bases at V and 3 bases at J, with 6 bases between. Germline V lookup: CDR1 SGHNT, CDR2 YYREEE (reference sequence).

This clone was counted once. CDR3 coding DNA: TGTGCCAGCAGGGAACCGGGACAGGGGTATCAGCCCCAGCATTTT. This encodes CASREPGQGYQPQHF. The chain employs TRBV28 and TRBJ1-5; TRBD1 matches 10 bases. Germline loops: CDR1 MDHEN, CDR2 SYDVKM. The CDR3 consists of 15 residues. Trimming removed 6 bases from V and 5 bases from J; junction bases left unmatched: 7.

The rearrangement joins TRBV18 to TRBJ2-3, with 8 bases lining up with TRBD1. V was clipped by 6 bases and J by 4 bases; unmatched bases: 9. Germline-derived CDR1 and CDR2 are KGHSH and LQKENI. This CDR3 spans 15 amino acids. CDR3 sequence: CASSQGASGADTQYF. In nucleotides, the CDR3 is TGTGCCAGCTCGCAGGGGGCCTCGGGCGCAGATACGCAGTATTTT.

The gene calls are TRBV28 and TRBJ1-6, with TRBD1 matching over 10 bases. Losses at the gene ends were 5 bases for V and 8 bases for J; bases not matched to a gene: 6. The CDR3 has 15 amino acids. CDR1 is MDHEN and CDR2 is SYDVKM in the germline V gene. The CDR3 DNA is TGTGCCAGCAGTCCATCGACAGGGGGCTATTCACCCCTCCACTTT. Protein product: CASSPSTGGYSPLHF.

V gene TRBV7-2 combines with J gene TRBJ2-3; D uncertain. Trimming removed 4 bases from V and 2 bases from J, with 4 bases in between. The CDR3 length is 12 residues. Germline V gene sequence: CDR1 SGHTA, CDR2 FQGNSA. Written as DNA, the CDR3 is TGTGCCAGCAGCTCTTCCACAGATACGCAGTATTTT. Protein sequence: CASSSSTDTQYF.

The gene calls are TRBV19 and TRBJ1-1, with D uncertain. The V gene's germline CDR1 is LNHDA and CDR2 SQIVND (reference sequence). The germline V and J ends were trimmed by 5 bases and 0 bases, with 13 bases remaining between them. The CDR3 runs 15 residues. Here the CDR3 reads CASSLRQAMNTEAFF. The DNA for the CDR3 is TGTGCCAGTAGTCTTCGACAAGCCATGAACACTGAAGCTTTCTTT.

The chain uses TRBV4-1 and TRBJ1-1, with D tentatively TRBD1 (5 bases). This CDR3 is 14 amino acids long. The V end was cut by 0 bases, the J end by 5 bases, with 10 bases between. From germline, CDR1 is MGHRA and CDR2 YSYEKL. CDR3 coding DNA: TGCGCCAGCAGCCAAGAGGAGGGGCGGACTGAAGCTTTCTTT. It is translated as CASSQEEGRTEAFF.